This TCR beta chain was identified during a study of cytomegalovirus exposure and HLA in healthy donors. CDR3 length: 14 residues. V lost 0 bases, J lost 5 bases, and 9 bases lay in between. Germline V gene data show CDR1 as SGDLS and CDR2 as YYNGEE. Study outcomes and limitations: The availability of immune exposure information extended only to CMV serostatus. Sequence variants that were highly shared formed a cluster that was likely a sequencing artifact.

The PCR was carried out with 60 Vbeta primers and 13 Jbeta primers. Profiling relied on immunoSEQ multiplex PCR, and the TCRdb table lists in-frame clones only, not all of them. Of 150,000 to 200,000 clones listed, 60% to 85% are singletons. This clone counts as medium-sized. Its antigen is still unknown. Sequenced material: PBMCs. The chain uses TRBV9 and TRBJ1-5; possible D gene TRBD1, 6 bases. This sequence was found in a woman in her thirties in good health and CMV-seronegative. The chain's CDR3 is CASSVESGDQPQHF. In DNA form, the CDR3 reads TGTGCCAGCAGCGTAGAATCAGGGGATCAGCCCCAGCATTTT.